This T cell receptor (beta chain) comes out of a study of cytomegalovirus exposure and HLA in healthy donors. This CDR3 has 14 residues. Germline CDR1 is ENHRY and CDR2 is SYGVKD. The junction had 10 bases not matched to a gene; V was cut back by 10 bases and J by 4 bases. Regarding this clone: The antigen is undetermined.

Amplification used 60 Vbeta primers and 13 Jbeta primers. The table came from immunoSEQ multiplex PCR; TCRdb's copy has only in-frame clones and leaves some out. The data hold more than 130,000 clones, with about 80% observed a single time. Study-level results: Immune exposure information comprised only CMV serostatus. Analyses of presence and absence presupposed an approximately uniform sequencing depth across donors.

This chain links TRBV10-3 with TRBJ2-1, with 7 bases lining up with TRBD1. Specimen: PBMCs. The receptor's source is a man aged 25 to 45 in good health and CMV-seronegative. The DNA for the CDR3 is TGTGCCAGCCAACCGGGACAGACTTACAATGAGCAGTTCTTC. Translation gives CASQPGQTYNEQFF.